The 11 T cell receptor beta chains in this list originate from one sample, sequenced in a study of early T cells in non-severe SARS-CoV-2 infection. TCRdb re-called the 5' RACE reads through MiXCR, storing one row per CDR3 protein. The data contain around 63,000 distinct CDR3 sequences, less than 12% of them singletons. Sequenced material: whole blood, taken at baseline. The receptors shown here come from an adult who was a healthcare worker with PCR-confirmed SARS-CoV-2 infection or an uninfected control (not recorded which).

This clonotype showed up many times. This rearrangement joins TRBV7-2 to TRBJ2-1; 15 positions agree with TRBD2. CDR3 length: 19 residues. Germline V gives CDR1 SGHTA, CDR2 FQGNSA. The V segment lost 5 bases and the J segment 6 bases; nucleotides outside the gene matches: 14. The CDR3 here is CASSGRTSGRAISGNEQFF. The CDR3 DNA sequence: TGTGCCAGCAGCGGACGGACTAGCGGGAGGGCCATCTCCGGCAATGAGCAGTTCTTC.

V and J are TRBV7-9 and TRBJ1-1; D is ambiguous. This CDR3 is 12 amino acids long. Looked up from germline, CDR1 is SEHNR and CDR2 is FQNEAQ (reference sequence). V was clipped by 5 bases and J by 2 bases, with 6 bases between them. The DNA for the CDR3 is TGTGCCAGCAGCCCCCTCAACACTGAAGCTTTCTTT. This translates into CASSPLNTEAFF.

This clonotype has ten or more counts. This chain connects TRBV4-1 to TRBJ2-1, with 9 bases identical to TRBD2. Germline V gene data show CDR1 as MGHRA and CDR2 as YSYEKL. The CDR3 has 17 residues. Losses at the gene ends were 0 bases for V and 6 bases for J; bases not matched to a gene: 9. The CDR3 DNA reads as TGCGCCAGCAGCCAAGATGAGGATAGCGGGAGAGCCAATGAGCAGTTCTTC. Amino acids: CASSQDEDSGRANEQFF.

This clonotype was observed many times. The chain is built from TRBV19 and TRBJ2-7, with TRBD2 identical over 10 bases. Germline trimming cut 4 bases from V and 6 bases from J; bases unmatched to any gene: 12. The germline gives CDR1 LNHDA, CDR2 SQIVND (reference sequence). The CDR3 sequence is 16 residues long. CDR3 in DNA: TGTGCCAGTAGTAAACGATCGGGACTAGCGTCTTCCGAGCAGTACTTC. This translates into CASSKRSGLASSEQYF.

This clonotype appeared a few times. The V and J genes are TRBV28 and TRBJ1-1; no clear D gene. The V end lost 2 bases, the J end lost 1 base, and 5 bases lay between the germline ends. The CDR3 loop spans 13 amino acids. In germline, CDR1 is MDHEN, CDR2 SYDVKM. This chain's CDR3 is CASSLLGNTEAFF. The CDR3 DNA reads TGTGCCAGCAGTTTACTCGGGAACACTGAAGCTTTCTTT.

This chain joins TRBV7-3 and TRBJ2-2; D perhaps matches TRBD2 (5 bases). Germline CDR1 and CDR2: SGHTA and FQGTGA. The V end lost 1 base, the J end lost 2 bases, and 8 bases lay between the germline ends. This CDR3 region has 15 residues. The chain's CDR3 is CASSLITGNTGELFF. For the CDR3, the DNA is TGTGCCAGCAGCTTAATAACGGGAAACACCGGGGAGCTGTTTTTT. Complete variable domain (other parts from reference TRBV7-3 and TRBJ2-2): GAGVSQTPSNKVTEKGKYVELRCDPISGHTALYWYRQSLGQGPEFLIYFQGTGAADDSGLPNDRFFAVRPEGSVSTLKIQRTERGDSAVYLCASSLITGNTGELFFGEGSRLTVL.

The chain links TRBV27 to TRBJ2-1, with unresolved D. Germline V lookup: CDR1 MNHEY, CDR2 SMNVEV (reference sequence). The CDR3 totals 14 residues. V lost 3 bases to trimming and J lost 7 bases, with 13 bases between them. CDR3 residues: CASSFQDYGNEQFF. The CDR3 DNA reads TGTGCCAGCAGTTTTCAGGATTACGGGAATGAGCAGTTCTTC.

The table lists this clonotype with a few counts. The V gene is TRBV6-2 or TRBV6-3, the J gene TRBJ2-3; 12 bases match TRBD2. This CDR3 contains 18 residues. Germline assignment: CDR1 MNHEY and CDR2 SVGEGT. V trimming: 6 bases; J trimming: 3 bases; junction bases outside the gene matches: 13. The CDR3 loop reads CASRAQRGTSGPTDTQYF. The CDR3 DNA sequence: TGTGCCAGCAGGGCCCAACGCGGGACTAGCGGGCCTACAGATACGCAGTATTTT.

This clonotype appeared many times. This chain links TRBV6-1 with TRBJ1-5; no firm D call. Germline loops: CDR1 MNHNS, CDR2 SASEGT. This CDR3 comprises 13 residues. Trimming left V 2 bases short and J 6 bases short, with 8 bases between. CDR3 nucleotides: TGTGCCAGCAGTGAAAAGGAGGGTCAGCCCCAGCATTTT. This gives the protein CASSEKEGQPQHF.

This clonotype was counted only a few times. The V gene is TRBV28, the J gene TRBJ1-2; D unclear. Trimming stripped 5 bases from V and 6 bases from J, with 22 bases between. Germline loops: CDR1 MDHEN, CDR2 SYDVKM. The CDR3 is 16 residues long. DNA for the CDR3: TGTGCCAGCAGTCCCTCTTTTCGGACTCAGGTCCATGGCTACACCTTC. It is translated as CASSPSFRTQVHGYTF.

This chain connects TRBV27 to TRBJ1-6; the match to TRBD1 covers 9 bases. V shed 3 bases, J shed 5 bases, and the junction held 8 bases outside the gene matches. The germline gives CDR1 MNHEY, CDR2 SMNVEV (reference sequence). The CDR3 extends over 17 amino acids. The CDR3 nucleotides read TGTGCCAGCAGTTTCCTGGGGACAGGGCTAAATAATTCACCCCTCCACTTT. Translated: CASSFLGTGLNNSPLHF.